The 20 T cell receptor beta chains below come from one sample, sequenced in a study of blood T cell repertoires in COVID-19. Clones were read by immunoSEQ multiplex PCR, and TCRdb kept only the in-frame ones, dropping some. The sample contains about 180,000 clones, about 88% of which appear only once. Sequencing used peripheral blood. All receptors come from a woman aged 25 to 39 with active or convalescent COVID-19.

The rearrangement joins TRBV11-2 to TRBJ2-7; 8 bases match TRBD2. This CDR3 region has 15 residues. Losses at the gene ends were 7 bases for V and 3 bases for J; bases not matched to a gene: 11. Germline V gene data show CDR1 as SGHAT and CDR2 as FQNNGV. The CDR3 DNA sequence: TGTGCCAGCACCCCAGGGCGCGGGAGGATCTACGAGCAGTACTTC. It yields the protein CASTPGRGRIYEQYF.

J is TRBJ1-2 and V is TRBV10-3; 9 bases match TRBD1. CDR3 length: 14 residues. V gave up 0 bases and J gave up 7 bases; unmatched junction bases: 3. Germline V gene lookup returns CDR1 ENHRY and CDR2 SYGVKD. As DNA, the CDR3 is TGTGCCATCAGTGAGTCAACAGGGGGCAGTGGCTACACCTTC. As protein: CAISESTGGSGYTF.

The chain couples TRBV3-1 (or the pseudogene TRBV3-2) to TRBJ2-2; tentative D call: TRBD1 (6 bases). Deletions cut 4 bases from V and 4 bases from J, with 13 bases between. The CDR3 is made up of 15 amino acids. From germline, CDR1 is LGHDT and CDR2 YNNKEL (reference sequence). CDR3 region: CASSPRTVGTGELFF. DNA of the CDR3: TGTGCCAGCAGCCCCCGGACAGTTGGCACCGGGGAGCTGTTTTTT.

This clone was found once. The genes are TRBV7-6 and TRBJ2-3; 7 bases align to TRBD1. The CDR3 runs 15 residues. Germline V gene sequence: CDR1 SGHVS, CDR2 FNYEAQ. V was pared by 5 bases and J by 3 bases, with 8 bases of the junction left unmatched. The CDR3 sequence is CASSPRQGRTDTQYF. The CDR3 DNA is TGTGCCAGCAGCCCACGACAGGGAAGGACAGATACGCAGTATTTT.

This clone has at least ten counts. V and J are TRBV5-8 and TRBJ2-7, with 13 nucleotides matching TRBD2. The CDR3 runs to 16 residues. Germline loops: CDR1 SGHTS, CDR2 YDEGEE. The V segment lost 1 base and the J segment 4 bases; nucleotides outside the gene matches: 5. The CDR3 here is CASSLWTSGSGYEQYF. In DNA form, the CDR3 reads TGTGCCAGCAGCTTGTGGACTAGCGGGAGTGGTTACGAGCAGTACTTC.

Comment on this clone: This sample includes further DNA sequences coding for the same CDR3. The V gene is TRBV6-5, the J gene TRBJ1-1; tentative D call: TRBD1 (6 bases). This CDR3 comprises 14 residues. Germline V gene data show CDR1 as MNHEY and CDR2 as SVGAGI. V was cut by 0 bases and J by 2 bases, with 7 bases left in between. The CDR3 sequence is CASSYSGGNTEAFF. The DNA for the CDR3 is TGTGCCAGCAGTTACTCAGGGGGTAACACTGAAGCTTTCTTT.

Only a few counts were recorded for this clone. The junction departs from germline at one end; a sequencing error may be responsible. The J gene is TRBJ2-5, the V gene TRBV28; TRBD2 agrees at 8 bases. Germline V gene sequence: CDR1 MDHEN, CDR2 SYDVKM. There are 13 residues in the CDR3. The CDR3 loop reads CASSLAGGPTPYF. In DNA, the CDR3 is TGTGCCAGCAGTTTAGCGGGGGGCCCCACCCCGTACTTC.

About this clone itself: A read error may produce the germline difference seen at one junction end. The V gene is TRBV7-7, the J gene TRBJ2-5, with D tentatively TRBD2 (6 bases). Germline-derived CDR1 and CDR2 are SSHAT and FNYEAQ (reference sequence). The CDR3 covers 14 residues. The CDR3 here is CASSPGTPQETQYF. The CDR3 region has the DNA TGTGCTAGCAGCCCGGGGACTCCCCAAGAGACCCAGTACTTC.

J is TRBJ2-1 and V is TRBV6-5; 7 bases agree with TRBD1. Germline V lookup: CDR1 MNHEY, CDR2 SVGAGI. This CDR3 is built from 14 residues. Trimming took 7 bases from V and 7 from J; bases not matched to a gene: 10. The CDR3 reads CASIIGGAGNEQFF. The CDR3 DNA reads TGTGCCAGCATTATAGGGGGCGCAGGGAATGAGCAGTTCTTC.

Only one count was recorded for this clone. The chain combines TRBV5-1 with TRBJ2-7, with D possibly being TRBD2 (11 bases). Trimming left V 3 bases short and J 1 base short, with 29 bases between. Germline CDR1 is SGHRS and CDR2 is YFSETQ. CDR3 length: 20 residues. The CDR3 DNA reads TGCGCCAGCAGCTCCTCACAAAGGACAGGGGGGACTAGCGGATCCTACGAGCAGTACTTC. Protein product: CASSSSQRTGGTSGSYEQYF.

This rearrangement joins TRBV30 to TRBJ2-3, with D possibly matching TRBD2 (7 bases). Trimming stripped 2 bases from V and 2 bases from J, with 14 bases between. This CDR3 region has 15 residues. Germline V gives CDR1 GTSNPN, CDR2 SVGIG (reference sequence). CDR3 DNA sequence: TGTGCCTGGAGTAAGTTGGGGGGGCCCACAGATACGCAGTATTTT. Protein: CAWSKLGGPTDTQYF.

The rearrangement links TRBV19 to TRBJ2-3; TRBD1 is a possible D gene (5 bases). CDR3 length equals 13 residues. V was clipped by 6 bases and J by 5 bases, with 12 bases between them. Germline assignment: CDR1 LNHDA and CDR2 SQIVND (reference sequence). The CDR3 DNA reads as TGTGCCAGTAGGACAAGGGGTGGAGATACGCAGTATTTT. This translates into CASRTRGGDTQYF.

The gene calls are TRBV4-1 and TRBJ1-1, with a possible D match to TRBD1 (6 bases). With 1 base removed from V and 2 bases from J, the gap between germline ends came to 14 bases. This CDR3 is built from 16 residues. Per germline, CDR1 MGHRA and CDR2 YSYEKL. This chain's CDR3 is CASSQAGAGFNTEAFF. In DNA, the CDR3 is TGCGCCAGCAGCCAAGCAGGGGCCGGGTTTAACACTGAAGCTTTCTTT.

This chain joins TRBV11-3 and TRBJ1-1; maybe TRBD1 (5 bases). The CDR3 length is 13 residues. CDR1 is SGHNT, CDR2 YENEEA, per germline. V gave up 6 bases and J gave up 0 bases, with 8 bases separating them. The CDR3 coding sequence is TGTGCCAGCAGTCAACAGGTGAACACTGAAGCTTTCTTT. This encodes CASSQQVNTEAFF.

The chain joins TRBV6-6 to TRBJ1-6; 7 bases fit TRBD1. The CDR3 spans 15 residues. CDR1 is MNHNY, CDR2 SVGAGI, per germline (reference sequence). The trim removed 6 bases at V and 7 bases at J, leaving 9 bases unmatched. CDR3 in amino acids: CASSQTTGANSPLHF. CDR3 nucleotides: TGTGCCAGCAGCCAGACCACAGGGGCGAATTCACCCCTCCACTTT.

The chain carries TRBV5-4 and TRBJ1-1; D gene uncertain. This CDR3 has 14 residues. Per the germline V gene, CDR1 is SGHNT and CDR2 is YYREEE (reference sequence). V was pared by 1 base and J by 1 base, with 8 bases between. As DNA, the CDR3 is TGTGCCAGCAGCTTGCACGGTCGGAACACTGAAGCTTTCTTT. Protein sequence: CASSLHGRNTEAFF. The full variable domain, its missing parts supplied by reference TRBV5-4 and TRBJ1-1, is ETGVTQSPTHLIKTRGQQVTLRCSSQSGHNTVSWYQQALGQGPQFIFQYYREEENGRGNFPPRFSGLQFPNYSSELNVNALELDDSALYLCASSLHGRNTEAFFGQGTRLTVV.

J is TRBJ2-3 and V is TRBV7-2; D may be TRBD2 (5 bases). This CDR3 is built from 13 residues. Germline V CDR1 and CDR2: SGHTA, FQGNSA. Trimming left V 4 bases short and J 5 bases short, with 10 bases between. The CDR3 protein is CASSSMEEDTQYF. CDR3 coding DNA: TGTGCCAGCAGCTCGATGGAGGAAGATACGCAGTATTTT.

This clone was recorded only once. CDR3 nucleotides: TGCAGTGCTACGGGGGGCAATGAGCAGTTCTTC. It translates to CSATGGNEQFF. The rearrangement joins TRBV20-1 to TRBJ2-1, with 7 bases aligning to TRBD2. The CDR3 has 11 amino acids. Unmatched junction bases numbered 0, after V lost 4 bases and J lost 6 bases. Germline CDR1 DFQATT, CDR2 SNEGSKA (reference sequence).

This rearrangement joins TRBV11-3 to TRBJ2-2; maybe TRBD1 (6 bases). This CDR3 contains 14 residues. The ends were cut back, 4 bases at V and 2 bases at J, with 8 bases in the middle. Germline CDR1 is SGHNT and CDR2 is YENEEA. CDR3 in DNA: TGTGCCAGCAGCTCGGGACACAACACCGGGGAGCTGTTTTTT. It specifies CASSSGHNTGELFF. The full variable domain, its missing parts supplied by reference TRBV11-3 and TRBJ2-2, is EAGVVQSPRYKIIEKKQPVAFWCNPISGHNTLYWYLQNLGQGPELLIRYENEEAVDDSQLPKDRFSAERLKGVDSTLKIQPAELGDSAVYLCASSSGHNTGELFFGEGSRLTVL.

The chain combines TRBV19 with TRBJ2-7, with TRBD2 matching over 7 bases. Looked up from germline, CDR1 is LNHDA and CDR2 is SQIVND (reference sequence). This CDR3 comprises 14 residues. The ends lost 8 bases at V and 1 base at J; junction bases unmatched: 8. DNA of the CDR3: TGTGCCAGTGGCCCAACAGCGGGATCCTACGAGCAGTACTTC. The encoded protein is CASGPTAGSYEQYF.